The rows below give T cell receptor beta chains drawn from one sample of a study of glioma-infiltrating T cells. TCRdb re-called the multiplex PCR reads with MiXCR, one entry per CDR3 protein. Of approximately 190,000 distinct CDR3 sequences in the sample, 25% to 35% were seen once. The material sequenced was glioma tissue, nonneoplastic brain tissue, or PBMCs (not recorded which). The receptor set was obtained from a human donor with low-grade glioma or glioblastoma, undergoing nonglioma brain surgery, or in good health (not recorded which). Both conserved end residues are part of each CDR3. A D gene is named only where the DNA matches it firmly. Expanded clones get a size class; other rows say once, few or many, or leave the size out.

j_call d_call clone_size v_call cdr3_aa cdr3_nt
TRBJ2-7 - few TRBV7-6 CASSSLRGYHEQYF TGTGCCAGCAGCTCACTTAGAGGGTATCACGAGCAGTACTTC
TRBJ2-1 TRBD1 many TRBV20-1 CSARLPSTGENEQFF TGCAGTGCTAGACTACCCTCGACAGGGGAAAATGAGCAGTTCTTC
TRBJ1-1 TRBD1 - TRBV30 CAWSVLRTGATEAFF TGTGCCTGGAGTGTACTCCGGACAGGGGCCACTGAAGCTTTCTTT
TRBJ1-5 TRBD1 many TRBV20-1 CSARGQGTTNSNQPQHF TGCAGTGCTAGAGGACAGGGGACCACCAATAGCAATCAGCCCCAGCATTTT
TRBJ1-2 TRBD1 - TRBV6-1 CASTKGQGDYGYTF TGTGCCAGCACCAAGGGACAGGGTGACTATGGCTACACCTTC
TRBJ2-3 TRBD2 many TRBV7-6 CASSPTSGRYGKTDTQYF TGTGCCAGCAGCCCTACTAGCGGGAGGTACGGCAAGACAGATACGCAGTATTTT
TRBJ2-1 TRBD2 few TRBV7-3 CASSSLFRTSGSGEQFF TGTGCCAGCAGCAGCTTGTTTAGGACTAGCGGGAGCGGTGAGCAGTTCTTC
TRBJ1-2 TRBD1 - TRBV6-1 CASSYGQGSYGYTF TGTGCCAGCAGTTACGGACAGGGGTCCTATGGCTACACCTTC
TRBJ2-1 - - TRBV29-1 CSVGLILNPEQFF TGCAGCGTTGGCCTTATTCTGAACCCTGAGCAGTTCTTC
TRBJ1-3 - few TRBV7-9 CASSLGQAEGNTIYF TGTGCCAGCAGCTTAGGACAGGCCGAAGGAAACACCATATATTTT
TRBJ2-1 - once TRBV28 CANSFQGRRNEQSF TGTGCCAACAGTTTCCAGGGGAGAAGGAATGAGCAGTCCTTC
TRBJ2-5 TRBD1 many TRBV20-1 CSGSSDRGQETQYF TGCAGCGGCTCTTCCGACAGGGGCCAAGAGACCCAGTACTTC
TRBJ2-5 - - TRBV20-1 CSARDRERNTETQYF TGCAGTGCTAGAGATCGGGAGCGCAACACAGAGACCCAGTACTTC
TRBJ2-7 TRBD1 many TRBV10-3 CAISVTGSGEQYF TGTGCCATCAGTGTGACAGGGAGTGGCGAGCAGTACTTC
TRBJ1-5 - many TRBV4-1 CASSPQDSYNQPQHF TGCGCCAGCAGCCCACAGGACAGCTACAATCAGCCCCAGCATTTT
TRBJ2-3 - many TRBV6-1 CANRRETTDTQYF TGTGCCAACCGTCGGGAGACGACAGATACGCAGTATTTT
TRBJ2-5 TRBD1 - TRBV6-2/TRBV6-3 CASSSGQGAGETQYF TGTGCCAGCAGTTCGGGACAGGGGGCGGGAGAGACCCAGTACTTC
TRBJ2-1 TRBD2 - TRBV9 CASSASGRVYNEQFF TGTGCCAGCAGCGCCAGCGGGAGGGTTTACAATGAGCAGTTCTTC
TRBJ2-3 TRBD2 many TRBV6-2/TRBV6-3 CASSYEAGGPDTQYF TGTGCCAGCAGTTACGAAGCGGGAGGGCCGGATACGCAGTATTTT
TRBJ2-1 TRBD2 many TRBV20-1 CSARVTSGRSYNEQFF TGCAGTGCTAGAGTGACTAGCGGGAGGAGCTACAATGAGCAGTTCTTC
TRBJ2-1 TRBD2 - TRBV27 CASSERRGGGGWTYNEQFF TGTGCCAGCAGTGAGCGTAGAGGCGGGGGAGGGTGGACCTACAATGAGCAGTTCTTC
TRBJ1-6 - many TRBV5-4 CASSPGGYNSPLHF TGTGCCAGCAGCCCCGGTGGTTATAATTCACCCCTCCACTTT
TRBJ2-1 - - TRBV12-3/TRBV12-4 CASSFRTRGSNEQFF TGTGCCAGCAGTTTTCGAACTAGAGGGAGCAATGAGCAGTTCTTC
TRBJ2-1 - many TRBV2 CASSVSGYNEQFF TGTGCCAGCAGTGTGAGCGGTTACAATGAGCAGTTCTTC
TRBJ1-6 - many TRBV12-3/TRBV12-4 CASRSRGGTTNSPLHF TGTGCCAGCAGATCCCGCGGGGGCACGACCAATTCACCCCTCCACTTT
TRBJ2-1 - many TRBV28 CASRLGHYNEQFF TGTGCCAGCAGGTTGGGGCATTACAATGAGCAGTTCTTC
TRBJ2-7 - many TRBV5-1 CASSAGHTSSYEQYF TGCGCCAGCAGCGCCGGACATACTTCCTCCTACGAGCAGTACTTC
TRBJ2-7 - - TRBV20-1 CSANQGHYEQCF TGCAGTGCTAACCAGGGACACTACGAGCAGTGCTTC
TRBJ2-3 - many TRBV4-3 CASSQDPKSTDTQYF TGCGCCAGCAGCCAAGATCCAAAGAGCACAGATACGCAGTATTTT
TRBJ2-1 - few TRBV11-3 CASSFSTSMPYNEQFF TGTGCCAGCAGCTTTAGTACTAGTATGCCCTACAATGAGCAGTTCTTC
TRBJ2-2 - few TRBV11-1 CASSLGLSNTGELFF TGTGCCAGCAGCTTAGGACTATCGAACACCGGGGAGCTGTTTTTT
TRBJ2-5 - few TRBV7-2 CASSLTPTDSRETQYF TGTGCCAGCAGCTTAACTCCCACGGACAGCCGAGAGACCCAGTACTTC
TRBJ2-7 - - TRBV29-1 CSGAGEGLKQYF TGCAGCGGAGCAGGTGAAGGTCTCAAGCAGTACTTC
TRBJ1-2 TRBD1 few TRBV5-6 CASSAGQGAYGYTF TGTGCCAGCAGCGCAGGACAGGGGGCCTATGGCTACACCTTC
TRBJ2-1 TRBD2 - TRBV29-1 CIAEGLADEQFF TGCATCGCCGAGGGACTAGCGGATGAGCAGTTCTTC
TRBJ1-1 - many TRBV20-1 CSARDAGDGSHTEAFF TGCAGTGCTAGAGATGCAGGGGATGGCAGTCACACTGAAGCTTTCTTT
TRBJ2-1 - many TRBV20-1 CSARDGPSSYNEQFF TGCAGTGCTAGAGATGGGCCCTCCTCCTACAATGAGCAGTTCTTC
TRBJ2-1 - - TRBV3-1 CASSQRDHFFF TGTGCCAGCAGCCAAAGGGACCACTTTTTCTTC
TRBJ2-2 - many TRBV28 CASSLRRWGAENTGELFF TGTGCCAGCAGTTTGAGACGTTGGGGGGCTGAGAACACCGGGGAGCTGTTTTTT
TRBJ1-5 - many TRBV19 CASSGGQRRDQPQHF TGTGCCAGTAGTGGGGGTCAGCGAAGGGATCAGCCCCAGCATTTT
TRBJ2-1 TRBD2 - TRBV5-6 CASSLLLAGLYNEQFF TGTGCCAGCAGCTTGCTACTAGCGGGCCTCTACAATGAGCAGTTCTTC
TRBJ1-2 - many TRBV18 CASSTGIWTNGYTF TGTGCCAGCTCAACAGGGATCTGGACGAATGGCTACACCTTC
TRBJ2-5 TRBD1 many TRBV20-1 CSAPTGGSETQYF TGCAGTGCTCCGACAGGGGGCTCGGAGACCCAGTACTTC
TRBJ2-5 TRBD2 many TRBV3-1 CASSQEGLDYETQYF TGTGCCAGCAGCCAAGAGGGACTAGACTATGAGACCCAGTACTTC
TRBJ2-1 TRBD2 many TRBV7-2 CASSLGGSPYNEQFF TGTGCCAGCAGCTTAGGCGGGAGTCCTTACAATGAGCAGTTCTTC
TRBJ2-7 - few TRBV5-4 CASSLETYEQYF TGTGCCAGCAGCTTGGAAACCTACGAGCAGTACTTC
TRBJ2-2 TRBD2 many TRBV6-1 CASRGGSGRARTGELFF TGTGCCAGCAGAGGTGGTAGCGGGAGGGCCCGGACCGGGGAGCTGTTTTTT
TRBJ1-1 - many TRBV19 CASSMRVNTEAFF TGTGCCAGTAGTATGCGGGTGAACACTGAAGCTTTCTTT
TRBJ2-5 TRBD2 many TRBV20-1 CSANLAGVETQYF TGCAGTGCCAATCTAGCGGGAGTAGAGACCCAGTACTTC
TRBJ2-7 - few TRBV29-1 CSVAPGGTYEQYF TGCAGCGTTGCACCAGGAGGGACCTACGAGCAGTACTTC
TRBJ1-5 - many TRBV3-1 CASSQAGRDQPQHF TGTGCCAGCAGCCAAGCTGGAAGGGATCAGCCCCAGCATTTT
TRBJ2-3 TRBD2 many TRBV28 CASSSLSGDPSTQYF TGTGCCAGCAGCTCCCTCAGCGGGGACCCTTCCACGCAGTATTTT